A selection of T cell receptor beta chains follows, all from one sample in a study of T cells in localized non-small cell lung cancer. TCRdb's table, derived via immunoSEQ multiplex PCR, lists solely in-frame clones and lacks some. In the table there are fewer than 60,000 clones, about four fifths of which are singletons. Sample: peripheral blood, taken before any cancer treatment. The source of these receptors is a female donor older than 55 with stage II squamous cell lung carcinoma. Each CDR3 is given with its conserved first and last residue. The D gene is left open where the match is weak. Rows may omit the clone size; those that give it use once, few, many or a size class.

J,V,size,D,CDR3,DNA
TRBJ1-6,TRBV18,-,-,CASSEEEEAPLHF,TGTGCCAGCTCCGAGGAGGAGGAGGCTCCCCTCCACTTT
TRBJ2-1,TRBV9,-,-,CASSRYATWTVYNEQFF,TGTGCCAGCAGCCGTTACGCTACTTGGACAGTCTACAATGAGCAGTTCTTC
TRBJ2-1,TRBV9,-,-,CASSVVAGNEQFF,TGTGCCAGCAGCGTAGTGGCAGGCAATGAGCAGTTCTTC
TRBJ2-3,TRBV19,once,-,CASSIGSTQYF,TGTGCCAGTAGTATAGGAAGTACGCAGTATTTT
TRBJ1-6,TRBV18,-,-,CASSPPRGPGRRNSYNSPLHF,TGTGCCAGCTCACCCCCCCGCGGACCGGGCCGCAGAAACTCCTATAATTCACCCCTCCACTTT
TRBJ1-5,TRBV6-5,-,TRBD1,CASSQTGENQPQHF,TGTGCCAGCAGTCAGACAGGGGAGAATCAGCCCCAGCATTTT
TRBJ1-2,TRBV7-9,-,-,CASSLAEGESYYGYTF,TGTGCCAGCAGCTTAGCGGAGGGGGAATCCTACTATGGCTACACCTTC
TRBJ2-1,TRBV6-5,-,TRBD2,CASTGLAGYNEQFF,TGTGCCAGCACCGGACTAGCGGGTTACAATGAGCAGTTCTTC
TRBJ2-5,TRBV18,once,TRBD1,CASSMDRGQETQYF,TGTGCCAGCTCAATGGACAGGGGGCAAGAGACCCAGTACTTC
TRBJ1-1,TRBV6-6,-,-,CASNYRIEGTEAFF,TGTGCCAGCAACTACAGGATCGAGGGCACTGAAGCTTTCTTT
TRBJ2-5,TRBV19,-,TRBD1,CASTTTGGKTQYF,TGTGCCAGTACCACGACAGGGGGAAAGACCCAGTACTTC
TRBJ1-2,TRBV19,few,-,CASTRDDYGYTF,TGTGCCAGTACCCGGGACGACTATGGCTACACCTTC
TRBJ2-7,TRBV2,-,TRBD1,CASTRRAGGYEQYF,TGTGCCAGCACAAGGCGGGCAGGGGGCTACGAGCAGTACTTC
TRBJ2-2,TRBV18,-,TRBD1,CASSPPRARTGYTGELFF,TGTGCCAGCTCACCACCGAGGGCCCGGACAGGGTACACCGGGGAGCTGTTTTTT
TRBJ2-5,TRBV27,-,TRBD1,CASSRFAGTEKTQYF,TGTGCCAGCAGTCGATTTGCCGGGACAGAGAAGACCCAGTACTTC
TRBJ1-5,TRBV6-5,-,-,CASRRDANQPQHF,TGTGCCAGCAGGCGGGACGCGAATCAGCCCCAGCATTTT
TRBJ1-1,TRBV6-6,-,-,CASRTDSLNTEAFF,TGTGCCAGCAGAACCGACAGCCTGAACACTGAAGCTTTCTTT
TRBJ2-1,TRBV11-2,-,TRBD1,CASSVGQGVNEQFF,TGTGCCAGCAGCGTGGGACAGGGGGTAAATGAGCAGTTCTTC
TRBJ1-2,TRBV16,-,TRBD1,CASSPRDRDRNGYTF,TGTGCCAGCAGCCCCCGGGACAGGGACAGGAATGGCTACACCTTC
TRBJ1-4,TRBV4-2,-,-,CASSPQYEKLFF,TGTGCCAGCAGCCCCCAGTATGAAAAACTGTTTTTT
TRBJ2-7,TRBV27,-,-,CASSDLTRSEQYF,TGTGCCAGCAGTGACCTGACTAGATCCGAGCAGTACTTC